Following are 32 T cell receptor beta chains from one sample sequenced in a study of T cell clonotyping in hematopoietic cell transplantation. Only in-frame clones appear in the TCRdb table, and some are missing; sequencing was by immunoSEQ multiplex PCR. This sample has 6,000 or so clones, with 80% to 90% found just once. Sequences were derived from peripheral blood mononuclear cells, sampled 100 days after allogeneic stem cell transplant. The receptors here all came from a female patient between 40 and 55 years old who had an allogeneic stem cell transplant from a related donor, so the T cells may come from the graft donor. Some clones in this sample may be carry-over from other donors' samples.

In its sample, this clone is large. The gene calls are TRBV6-1 and TRBJ1-2; 7 bases match TRBD1. CDR1 and CDR2 (germline): MNHNS, SASEGT. This CDR3 comprises 14 residues. The V gene end was trimmed by 2 bases and the J gene end by 4 bases; junction bases not matched to a gene: 4. CDR3 region: CASSESPGGYGYTF. The CDR3, as DNA: TGTGCCAGCAGTGAATCCCCAGGGGGCTATGGCTACACCTTC.

The rearrangement uses TRBV6-1 and TRBJ2-3; 9 bases match TRBD1. Germline V gene data show CDR1 as MNHNS and CDR2 as SASEGT. Trimming took 3 bases from V and 3 from J; bases not matched to a gene: 10. The CDR3 is 17 amino acids. CDR3 in DNA: TGTGCCAGCAGTGACACATTTGGGACAGGGTCGACAGATACGCAGTATTTT. Translation gives CASSDTFGTGSTDTQYF.

The CDR3 spells CASSLGQGANTEAFF. The CDR3 nucleotides read TGTGCCAGCAGCTTAGGACAGGGGGCCAACACTGAAGCTTTCTTT. This chain uses TRBV7-8 with TRBJ1-1; TRBD1 aligns across 10 bases. In germline, CDR1 is SGHVS, CDR2 FQNEAQ. The CDR3 covers 15 residues. V gave up 1 base and J gave up 2 bases; unmatched junction bases: 1.

The genes are TRBV27 and TRBJ2-6, with 8 nucleotides matching TRBD1. The V gene end was trimmed by 3 bases and the J gene end by 1 base; junction bases not matched to a gene: 8. This CDR3 spans 18 amino acids. Germline values: CDR1 MNHEY, CDR2 SMNVEV (reference sequence). In DNA, the CDR3 is TGTGCCAGCAGTTTCACCGGGACAGGAGGGTCTGGGGCCAACGTCCTGACTTTC. It specifies CASSFTGTGGSGANVLTF.

V gene TRBV6-4 combines with J gene TRBJ2-3; maybe TRBD2 (6 bases). The germline gives CDR1 MRHNA, CDR2 SNTAGT. The V end was cut by 0 bases, the J end by 4 bases, with 8 bases between. CDR3 length: 14 residues. CDR3 nucleotide sequence: TGTGCCAGCAGTGACTCGCGGGGAGCAGATACGCAGTATTTT. Its protein product is CASSDSRGADTQYF.

For the CDR3, the DNA is TGTGCCAGCAGCCTGACTAGCGGGAGAGCCGGGGAGCTGTTTTTT. This translates into CASSLTSGRAGELFF. The chain uses TRBV6-5 and TRBJ2-2; 12 nucleotides align to TRBD2. The CDR3 extends over 15 amino acids. J gave up 6 bases and V 6 bases, and 5 bases lay outside the gene matches. Germline V gene lookup returns CDR1 MNHEY and CDR2 SVGAGI.

The count of this clone is one. This chain uses TRBV7-2 with TRBJ2-7; 10 positions match TRBD1. After removal of 6 bases from V and 4 bases from J, the junction contained 6 bases not matched to a gene. From germline, CDR1 is SGHTA and CDR2 FQGNSA. This CDR3 is built from 14 residues. CDR3 in amino acids: CASSTLGQGYEQYF. DNA of the CDR3: TGTGCCAGCAGTACGTTGGGACAGGGGTACGAGCAGTACTTC.

The chain recombines TRBV7-2 with TRBJ1-1; D is unclear. The CDR3 consists of 14 residues. With 6 bases removed from V and 0 bases from J, the gap between germline ends came to 11 bases. Germline assignment: CDR1 SGHTA and CDR2 FQGNSA. CDR3 in amino acids: CASRALAMNTEAFF. CDR3 sequence (DNA): TGTGCCAGCAGGGCGTTGGCCATGAACACTGAAGCTTTCTTT.

This clone came up a few times. The V call is TRBV18, the J call TRBJ1-3; TRBD1 aligns across 8 bases. The CDR3 contains 15 residues. J gave up 0 bases and V 4 bases, and 2 bases lay outside the gene matches. CDR1 is KGHSH, CDR2 LQKENI, per germline. The CDR3 is CASSRTGGSGNTIYF. In DNA form, the CDR3 reads TGTGCCAGCTCACGTACAGGGGGCTCTGGAAACACCATATATTTT.

The V and J genes are TRBV29-1 and TRBJ2-2, with 10 bases identical to TRBD1. This CDR3 spans 14 amino acids. V shed 7 bases and J 7 bases; nucleotides not matched to a gene: 9. The germline V gene has CDR1 SQVTM and CDR2 ANQGSEA. This CDR3 reads CSATRTGGVGELFF. In nucleotides, the CDR3 is TGCAGCGCCACCAGGACAGGGGGAGTCGGGGAGCTGTTTTTT.

V is TRBV11-3 and J is TRBJ1-1; D gene unclear. The CDR3 covers 13 residues. Trimming took 0 bases from V and 6 from J, leaving 8 bases between them. CDR1 SGHNT and CDR2 YENEEA come from the germline V gene. DNA for the CDR3: TGTGCCAGCAGCTTAGATGAGGGAGCTGAAGCTTTCTTT. It codes for CASSLDEGAEAFF.

V usage is TRBV5-1 and J usage is TRBJ1-1; no definite D call. The CDR3 has 15 amino acids. V shed 1 base and J shed 1 base, with 11 bases lying between them. Germline V gene sequence: CDR1 SGHRS, CDR2 YFSETQ. The CDR3 loop is CASSLQENPNTEAFF. The CDR3 region has the DNA TGCGCCAGCAGCTTGCAGGAGAACCCGAACACTGAAGCTTTCTTT.

The chain employs TRBV11-2 and TRBJ2-7; D uncertain. Trimming stripped 5 bases from V and 0 bases from J, with 20 bases between. The CDR3 has 17 residues. From germline, CDR1 is SGHAT and CDR2 FQNNGV. The CDR3 DNA reads TGTGCCAGCAGCCGCACGTCGGGCGTTGCCGACTCCTACGAGCAGTACTTC. Translating it yields CASSRTSGVADSYEQYF.

This chain connects TRBV25-1 to TRBJ1-3, with 7 bases matching TRBD1. The J segment lost 4 bases and the V segment lost 8 bases, leaving 5 bases of the junction unmatched. Per germline, CDR1 MGHDK and CDR2 SYGVNS. The CDR3 has 13 amino acids. The CDR3, as DNA: TGTGCCAGCGGAACAGGGGACGGAAACACCATATATTTT. It encodes CASGTGDGNTIYF. Using reference TRBV25-1 and TRBJ1-3 for the parts outside the CDR3, the full variable domain is EADIYQTPRYLVIGTGKKITLECSQTMGHDKMYWYQQDPGMELHLIHYSYGVNSTEKGDLSSESTVSRIRTEHFPLTLESARPSHTSQYLCASGTGDGNTIYFGEGSWLTVV.

V is TRBV29-1 and J is TRBJ2-3; D gene ambiguous. The V gene lost 2 bases and the J gene lost 10 bases, with 16 bases spanning the gap. The CDR3 loop spans 13 amino acids. Looked up from germline, CDR1 is SQVTM and CDR2 is ANQGSEA. The CDR3 region is CSVEPHMETAQYF. As DNA, the CDR3 is TGCAGCGTTGAACCCCACATGGAAACAGCGCAGTATTTT.

This chain connects TRBV6-5 to TRBJ1-2; D is unresolved. Germline loops: CDR1 MNHEY, CDR2 SVGAGI. V was trimmed by 4 bases and J by 8 bases, leaving 17 bases between them. CDR3 length: 14 residues. CDR3 DNA sequence: TGTGCCAGCAGTTCCGATGTGAGACATAACGGCTACACCTTC. As protein: CASSSDVRHNGYTF.

J is TRBJ1-2 and V is TRBV29-1; 7 bases are a match to TRBD1. V shed 4 bases, J shed 7 bases, and the junction held 9 bases outside the gene matches. This CDR3 has 13 residues. Germline CDR1 reads SQVTM; CDR2 reads ANQGSEA. DNA of the CDR3: TGCAGCGTTGGGCGACAGGGCGAGGCTGGCTACACCTTC. Translation gives CSVGRQGEAGYTF. The whole variable domain, filled in from reference TRBV29-1 and TRBJ1-2, reads SAVISQKPSRDICQRGTSLTIQCQVDSQVTMMFWYRQQPGQSLTLIATANQGSEATYESGFVIDKFPISRPNLTFSTLTVSNMSPEDSSIYLCSVGRQGEAGYTFGSGTRLTVV.

V usage is TRBV11-2 and J usage is TRBJ1-5, with TRBD1 matching 8 bases. Trimming cost V 5 bases and J 6 bases; bases outside gene matches: 9. Germline CDR1 and CDR2: SGHAT and FQNNGV. The length of the CDR3 is 15 residues. The CDR3 DNA reads as TGTGCCAGCAGCCCGGACAGGGAGGGGAGTCAGCCCCAGCATTTT. This gives the protein CASSPDREGSQPQHF.

The chain combines TRBV18 with TRBJ2-6; the match to TRBD2 covers 7 bases. CDR1 is KGHSH and CDR2 is LQKENI in the germline V gene. The ends lost 3 bases at V and 0 bases at J; junction bases unmatched: 11. The CDR3 has 19 residues. The CDR3 loop is CASSPGRVRASSGANVLTF. The CDR3 nucleotides are TGTGCCAGCTCACCGGGGAGGGTCAGAGCAAGCTCTGGGGCCAACGTCCTGACTTTC.

This chain connects TRBV5-1 to TRBJ1-2, with no clear D. The CDR3 sequence is 14 residues long. Trimming cost V 4 bases and J 1 base, with 11 bases left between them. The V gene's germline CDR1 is SGHRS and CDR2 YFSETQ. DNA for the CDR3: TGCGCCAGCAGCAAAACCGAGCTTAACTATGGCTACACCTTC. Translation: CASSKTELNYGYTF.

The chain combines TRBV28 with TRBJ2-7; 7 bases fit TRBD1. CDR1 MDHEN and CDR2 SYDVKM come from the germline V gene. The CDR3 length is 14 residues. Germline trimming cut 1 base from V and 2 bases from J; bases unmatched to any gene: 2. DNA for the CDR3: TGTGCCAGCAGTTTATTTCAGGGGGCCTACGAGCAGTACTTC. Protein: CASSLFQGAYEQYF.

The rearrangement links TRBV7-3 to TRBJ2-1; 11 positions match TRBD1. V was clipped by 4 bases and J by 3 bases; unmatched bases: 5. The CDR3 is 16 residues long. CDR1 is SGHTA and CDR2 is FQGTGA in the germline V gene. CDR3 amino acids: CASSYLGTGGYNEQFF. DNA of the CDR3: TGTGCCAGCAGCTACCTCGGGACAGGGGGCTACAATGAGCAGTTCTTC.

The chain employs TRBV7-8 and TRBJ2-1; D remains ambiguous. Germline lookup yields CDR1 SGHVS and CDR2 FQNEAQ. The CDR3 length is 13 residues. Trimming left V 5 bases short and J 5 bases short, with 10 bases between. The CDR3: CASSPPRDNEQFF. The DNA for the CDR3 is TGTGCCAGCAGCCCTCCACGCGACAATGAGCAGTTCTTC.

The chain couples TRBV14 to TRBJ2-7; D is possibly TRBD2 (6 bases). This CDR3 contains 15 residues. V gave up 2 bases and J gave up 2 bases, with 13 bases separating them. The germline gives CDR1 SGHDN, CDR2 FVKESK. The CDR3, as DNA: TGTGCCAGCAGCCAATTAGGGTCGGGAGCCTACGAGCAGTACTTC. This codes for CASSQLGSGAYEQYF. The entire variable domain, with the rest obtained from reference TRBV14 and TRBJ2-7, is as follows: EAGVTQFPSHSVIEKGQTVTLRCDPISGHDNLYWYRRVMGKEIKFLLHFVKESKQDESGMPNNRFLAERTGGTYSTLKVQPAELEDSGVYFCASSQLGSGAYEQYFGPGTRLTVT.

The chain combines TRBV27 with TRBJ1-2; D call uncertain. Trimming shortened V by 0 bases and J by 4 bases, and 9 bases separated the two germline ends. The CDR3 loop spans 14 amino acids. Looked up from germline, CDR1 is MNHEY and CDR2 is SMNVEV (reference sequence). The DNA for the CDR3 is TGTGCCAGCAGTTTATCGGCATCAAGCTATGGCTACACCTTC. Its translation: CASSLSASSYGYTF.

The chain employs TRBV5-4 and TRBJ1-3; D unclear. The germline V and J ends were trimmed by 4 bases and 3 bases, with 5 bases remaining between them. Looked up from germline, CDR1 is SGHNT and CDR2 is YYREEE (reference sequence). The CDR3 extends over 12 amino acids. DNA for the CDR3: TGTGCCAGCAGCATAGATGGAAACACCATATATTTT. Translation gives CASSIDGNTIYF.

This sequence joins TRBV6-4 and TRBJ2-3; 7 bases are a match to TRBD1. Trimming at V came to 5 bases and at J to 2 bases, leaving 4 bases not matched to a gene. Looked up from germline, CDR1 is MRHNA and CDR2 is SNTAGT. The CDR3 is 14 residues long. Here the CDR3 DNA reads TGTGCCAGCAGTTCAGGGGGAAACACAGATACGCAGTATTTT. Its protein is CASSSGGNTDTQYF.

The chain joins TRBV5-6 to TRBJ2-7; D is unclear. V was shortened by 1 base and J by 3 bases, with 11 bases between the two germline ends. The CDR3 is 14 residues long. From germline, CDR1 is SGHDT and CDR2 YYEEEE. The CDR3 protein is CASSLSAVRYEQYF. As DNA, the CDR3 is TGTGCCAGCAGCTTGTCAGCAGTCCGCTACGAGCAGTACTTC.

This chain uses TRBV7-8 with TRBJ2-7, with 14 bases matching TRBD2. CDR3 size: 15 residues. Germline assignment: CDR1 SGHVS and CDR2 FQNEAQ. The trim removed 6 bases at V and 7 bases at J, leaving 8 bases unmatched. CDR3 sequence: CASSTGTSGSFEQYF. The CDR3 DNA reads TGTGCCAGCAGTACCGGGACTAGCGGGAGTTTTGAGCAGTACTTC.

The chain has TRBV5-1 and TRBJ1-4, with TRBD1 identical over 9 bases. The germline CDR1 and CDR2 sequences are SGHRS and YFSETQ. CDR3 size: 15 residues. Unmatched junction bases numbered 6, after V lost 4 bases and J lost 5 bases. The CDR3 DNA follows: TGCGCCAGCAGCGACGGGGACAGGGCGAATGAAAAACTGTTTTTT. Translated, it gives CASSDGDRANEKLFF.

The chain joins TRBV7-9 to TRBJ2-1, with TRBD1 as a possible D gene (6 bases). The germline gives CDR1 SEHNR, CDR2 FQNEAQ (reference sequence). The CDR3 covers 15 residues. V dropped 6 bases and J dropped 7 bases, with 19 bases sitting between them. The CDR3 nucleotides are TGTGCCAGCAGACCAACAGGGACCAGGCATAATGAGCAGTTCTTC. It is translated as CASRPTGTRHNEQFF.

The chain carries TRBV28 and TRBJ1-1; 8 bases map to TRBD1. Per germline, CDR1 MDHEN and CDR2 SYDVKM. The CDR3 is 15 amino acids. The ends lost 5 bases at V and 3 bases at J; junction bases unmatched: 8. The DNA for the CDR3 is TGTGCCAGCAGTGCAGGGGGCCAGGGGGACACTGAAGCTTTCTTT. Protein sequence: CASSAGGQGDTEAFF.